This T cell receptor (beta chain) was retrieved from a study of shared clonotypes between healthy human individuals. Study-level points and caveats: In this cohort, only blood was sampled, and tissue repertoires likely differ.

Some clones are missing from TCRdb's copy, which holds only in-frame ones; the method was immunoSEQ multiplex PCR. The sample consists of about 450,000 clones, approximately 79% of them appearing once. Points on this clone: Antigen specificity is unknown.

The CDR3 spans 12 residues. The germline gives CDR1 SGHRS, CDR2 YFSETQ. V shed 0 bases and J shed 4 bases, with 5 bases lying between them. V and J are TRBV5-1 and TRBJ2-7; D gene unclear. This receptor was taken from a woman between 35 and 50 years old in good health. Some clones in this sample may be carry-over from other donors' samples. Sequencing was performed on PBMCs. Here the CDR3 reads CASSLVAYEQYF. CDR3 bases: TGCGCCAGCAGCTTGGTGGCTTACGAGCAGTACTTC. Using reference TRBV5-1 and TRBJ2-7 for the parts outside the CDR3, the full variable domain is KAGVTQTPRYLIKTRGQQVTLSCSPISGHRSVSWYQQTPGQGLQFLFEYFSETQRNKGNFPGRFSGRQFSNSRSEMNVSTLELGDSALYLCASSLVAYEQYFGPGTRLTVT.